The 6 T cell receptor beta chains below come from one sample, sequenced in a study of T cells in Graves' hyperthyroidism and ophthalmopathy. Amplification of TCR beta CDR3 regions was performed using RNA transcripts as template. First-round RT-PCR targeting the TCR CDR3 was performed with the HTBI primer set. Each CDR3 protein is one row after TCRdb ran MiXCR on the multiplex PCR reads. The table has roughly 570,000 distinct CDR3 sequences, around 46% seen once. Source material: peripheral blood or thyroid tissue (not recorded which). The receptors shown here come from an adult woman with Graves' disease, either hyperthyroidism or ophthalmopathy (not recorded which).

This chain uses TRBV7-2 with TRBJ1-5, with D maybe TRBD1 (5 bases). This CDR3 has 14 amino acids. The germline V gene has CDR1 SGHTA and CDR2 FQGNSA. V was cut by 8 bases and J by 6 bases, with 17 bases left in between. Here the CDR3 reads CASRGTPTSQPQHF. Here the CDR3 DNA reads TGTGCCAGCCGTGGGACCCCTACGAGTCAGCCCCAGCATTTT.

The V and J genes are TRBV29-1 and TRBJ2-6, with D unclear. Germline assignment: CDR1 SQVTM and CDR2 ANQGSEA. The CDR3 extends over 13 amino acids. The V end lost 1 base, the J end lost 3 bases, and 4 bases lay between the germline ends. The chain's CDR3 is CSVEGDGANVLTF. The CDR3 DNA is TGCAGCGTTGAAGGGGATGGGGCCAACGTCCTGACTTTC.

The chain recombines TRBV29-1 with TRBJ1-3; no firm D call. V dropped 6 bases and J dropped 0 bases, with 6 bases sitting between them. CDR1 is SQVTM, CDR2 ANQGSEA, per germline. The CDR3 totals 12 residues. The CDR3 loop reads CSVGGSGNTIYF. CDR3 DNA sequence: TGCAGCGTGGGAGGCTCTGGAAACACCATATATTTT. The full variable domain, with the rest looked up from reference TRBV29-1 and TRBJ1-3, is SAVISQKPSRDICQRGTSLTIQCQVDSQVTMMFWYRQQPGQSLTLIATANQGSEATYESGFVIDKFPISRPNLTFSTLTVSNMSPEDSSIYLCSVGGSGNTIYFGEGSWLTVV.

In this sample, this clonotype turned up many times. The chain is built from TRBV5-1 and TRBJ1-1; D remains unclear. V lost 4 bases, J lost 4 bases, and 14 bases lay in between. The germline CDR1 and CDR2 sequences are SGHRS and YFSETQ. The CDR3 runs to 14 residues. The CDR3 loop is CASSDKRRPTEAFF. In nucleotides, the CDR3 is TGCGCCAGCAGCGACAAGAGACGCCCCACTGAAGCTTTCTTT.

This clonotype has at least ten counts. The V call is TRBV25-1, the J call TRBJ1-1, with D possibly TRBD1 on 6 matching bases. CDR3 length: 15 amino acids. Germline values: CDR1 MGHDK, CDR2 SYGVNS. The germline V and J ends were trimmed by 1 base and 4 bases, with 13 bases remaining between them. CDR3 residues: CASSELKQGGTEAFF. In DNA, the CDR3 is TGTGCCAGCAGTGAATTAAAACAGGGCGGCACTGAAGCTTTCTTT.

The rearrangement joins TRBV20-1 to TRBJ1-5; D perhaps matches TRBD1 (5 bases). CDR3 length: 15 residues. V lost 0 bases and J lost 14, with 23 bases in between. Germline V gene lookup returns CDR1 DFQATT and CDR2 SNEGSKA (reference sequence). CDR3 in amino acids: CSARDGGEAGASEHF. The CDR3 coding sequence is TGCAGTGCTAGAGATGGGGGGGAGGCTGGAGCTTCCGAGCATTTT.